The present TCR beta chain was sequenced within a study of shared clonotypes between healthy human individuals. The CDR3 runs 13 residues. V lost 3 bases and J 4 bases, leaving 8 bases between the germline ends. Germline CDR1 and CDR2: SGHRS and YFSETQ. Clones were sequenced by immunoSEQ multiplex PCR, and TCRdb holds only the in-frame ones, with some missing. The sample holds roughly 2.1 million clones, roughly 91% seen once. CD8 cells regarded as naive lacked CD45RO, were positively chosen for CCR7, and omitted terminally differentiated effector memory CD45RA+ cells. The chain employs TRBV5-1 and TRBJ2-1; unclear D gene. The TCR originated in a man aged 18 to 30 in good health. Some clones in this sample may be carry-over from other donors' samples. Sequencing input: naive CD8+ T cells from PBMCs. CDR3 DNA: TGCGCCAGCAGCTCGACCCGGTACAATGAGCAGTTCTTC. As protein: CASSSTRYNEQFF.